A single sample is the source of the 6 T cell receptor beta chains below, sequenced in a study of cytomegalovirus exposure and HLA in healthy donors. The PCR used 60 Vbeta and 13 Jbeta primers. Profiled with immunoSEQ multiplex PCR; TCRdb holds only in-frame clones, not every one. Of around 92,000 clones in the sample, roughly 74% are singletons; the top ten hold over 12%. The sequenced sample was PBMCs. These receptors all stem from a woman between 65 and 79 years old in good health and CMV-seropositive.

The CDR3 DNA follows: TGCAGCGTTGAAGCTGGCACAGATACGCAGTATTTT. Protein product: CSVEAGTDTQYF. The V and J genes are TRBV29-1 and TRBJ2-3, with no clear D. The CDR3 is made up of 12 amino acids. The germline gives CDR1 SQVTM, CDR2 ANQGSEA. The V end was cut by 1 base, the J end by 1 base, with 3 bases between.

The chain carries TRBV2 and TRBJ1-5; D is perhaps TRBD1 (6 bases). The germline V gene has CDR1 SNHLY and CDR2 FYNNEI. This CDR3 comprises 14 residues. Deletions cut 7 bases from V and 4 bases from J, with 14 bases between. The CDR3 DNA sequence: TGTGCCAGCACCCGGGACAATATAAATCAGCCCCAGCATTTT. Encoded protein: CASTRDNINQPQHF.

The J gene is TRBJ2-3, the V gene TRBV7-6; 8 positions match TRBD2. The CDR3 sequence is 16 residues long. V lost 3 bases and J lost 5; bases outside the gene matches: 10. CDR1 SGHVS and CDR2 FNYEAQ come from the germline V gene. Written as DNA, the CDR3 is TGTGCCAGCAGCTTGGGGGATGGTCTAGCGGGAGATACGCAGTATTTT. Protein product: CASSLGDGLAGDTQYF.

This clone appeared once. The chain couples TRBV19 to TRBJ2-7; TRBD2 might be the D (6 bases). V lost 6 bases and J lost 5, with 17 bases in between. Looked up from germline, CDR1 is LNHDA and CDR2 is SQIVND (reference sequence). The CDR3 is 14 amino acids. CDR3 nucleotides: TGTGCCAGTAGCGAGTTTCGTTCGGGGGACGAGCAGTACTTC. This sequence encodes CASSEFRSGDEQYF.

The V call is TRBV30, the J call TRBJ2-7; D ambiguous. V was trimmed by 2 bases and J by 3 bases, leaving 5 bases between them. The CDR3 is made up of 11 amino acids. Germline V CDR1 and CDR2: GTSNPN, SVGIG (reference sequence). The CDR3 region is CAWSWSYEQYF. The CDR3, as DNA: TGTGCCTGGAGTTGGAGCTACGAGCAGTACTTC.

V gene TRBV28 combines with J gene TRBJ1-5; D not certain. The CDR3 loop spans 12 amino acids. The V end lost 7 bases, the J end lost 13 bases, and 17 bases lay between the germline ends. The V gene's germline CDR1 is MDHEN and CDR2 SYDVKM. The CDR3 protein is CASKESPGGQHF. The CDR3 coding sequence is TGTGCCAGCAAAGAGAGCCCCGGCGGGCAGCATTTT.